This TCR beta chain was observed in a study of T cells after yellow fever vaccination. The CDR3 has 13 residues. Trimming shortened V by 6 bases and J by 4 bases, and 12 bases separated the two germline ends. This clonotype was observed many times. MiXCR, applied by TCRdb to the 5' RACE reads, yields one record per CDR3 protein. The sample includes almost 70,000 distinct CDR3 sequences, around 6.2% of them seen just once. The TCR originated in a man aged 18 to 35 who received the YFV17D yellow fever vaccine. This chain joins TRBV12-3 or TRBV12-4 and TRBJ2-5; possibly TRBD1 for D (6 bases). This material consisted of CD4+ T cells sorted from PBMCs, taken less than 16 days after the first yellow fever vaccination. The CDR3 DNA sequence: TGTGCCAGCAGGGAACAGGGTGGAGAGACCCAGTACTTC. Translating it yields CASREQGGETQYF.